This note documents a single T cell receptor (beta chain) sequence. This clonotype was observed many times. Its antigen specificity is not known. Base qualities were left out, and no much larger clone turns up one base away. The time point label corresponds to: newly diagnosed GD, antithyroid drugs for less than 3 months. For both TCR sequencing and RNA sequencing, RNA was extracted from PBMCs using TRIzol. The diagnosis of Graves' disease followed American Thyroid Association guidelines. Patients were recruited from an endocrinology department in Xi'an, China. Each patient gave approximately 8.8 milliliters of peripheral blood, collected in an EDTA anticoagulant tube. Ficoll Paque Plus density gradient separation was used to isolate PBMCs, and no additional T cell sorting was done. An Agilent 2100 Bioanalyzer and agarose gel were used to assess RNA quality, and a NanoDrop 2000 was used to measure RNA concentration.

Library prep was done by multiplex PCR. TCRdb shows the sequencer as Illumina HiSeq 4000. To build TCR beta libraries, CDR3 regions were amplified by Arm-PCR using iRepertoire HTBI primers. Before sequencing, the PCR products underwent gel purification. Per the authors' processing: A total of some 60 TRBV and 14 TRBJ segments were identified across samples and were used for gene usage analysis of CDR3 amino acid clonotypes. Filtered high-quality paired reads were merged into contigs using COPE and FqMerger. BLAST was used to align contigs to IMGT TRBV, TRBD and TRBJ reference genes, and CDR3 was defined according to IMGT. Clonotypes above 0.1% frequency were classified as highly expanded clones. Repertoire diversity was measured by Shannon entropy, and V-J evenness by the Gini coefficient. A clonotype found in more than one individual was treated as public. The public sequencing data were trimmed at Q25 with fastp and processed into clonotypes with MiXCR by TCRdb, which kept only in-frame beta chains. Each entry merges the rows of one CDR3 protein and shows their most common DNA and genes. The V and J calls reflect TCRdb's pipeline rather than the authors' work. In all, the sample holds approximately 390,000 distinct CDR3 sequences, and under 20% of those were seen once. 20% to 25% of the sample is held by the ten biggest clonotypes.

This sample is drawn from a study of regulatory T cells in long-lasting Graves disease (dated by TCRdb to the early 2020s). Study-level background: Newly diagnosed Graves' disease patients had taken antithyroid drugs for less than 3 months. Peripheral blood TCR sequencing and RNA sequencing compared persistent Graves' disease patients with newly diagnosed Graves' disease patients. The study was registered as a clinical trial and conducted in China. A total of around 35 samples were covered by TCR sequencing, comprising about 13 persistent and 20 or so newly diagnosed Graves' disease patients. The research as a whole found: The study examined only peripheral blood because the primary lesion, thyroid tissue, could not be accessed. Persistent disease showed preferential use of TRBV28, TRBJ1-2 and TRBJ2-5, whereas newly diagnosed disease favored TRBV20-1 and TRBJ2-1. More public clonotypes were shared among persistent patients (roughly 2,700) than among newly diagnosed patients (just under 1,000). Compared with newly diagnosed patients, patients with persistent Graves' disease had lower TCR Shannon entropy and fewer highly expanded clones, which suggests clonal expansion. Only the TCR beta chain was sequenced and analyzed. The authors noted that the small sample size was a limitation that may lower accuracy.

After removal of 6 bases from V and 3 bases from J, the junction retains 11 bases not matched to a gene. Spanning cysteine to phenylalanine, the CDR3 consists of 15 amino acids. The DNA shown is the 45-base CDR3, in frame from base 1. According to the germline V gene (reference sequence), CDR1 reads DFQATT and CDR2 reads SNEGSKA. These data are also associated with another study on T cells in Graves' hyperthyroidism and ophthalmopathy. From the second report: A patient counted as having stable Graves' hyperthyroidism if no progression to ophthalmopathy occurred over 18 months of follow-up. Hyperthyroidism patients were newly diagnosed, had a disease duration of under 2 months, and were aged 18 to 65 years. The study excluded patients with uncontrolled infections, other autoimmune diseases, pregnancy or lactation. Diagnoses relied on clinical symptoms, serum thyroxine and TRAb, thyroid ultrasound and orbital computed tomography. For the first round of RT-PCR on the TCR CDR3, the HTBI primer set was used together with the Qiagen OneStep RT-PCR kit. Blood samples also contained most of the expanded thyroid clonotypes (frequency above 0.001), which suggests that blood repertoires may reflect thyroid immune responses. In cross-validation, a model built on a 13 V-J signature told ophthalmopathy apart from stable hyperthyroidism with roughly 87% sensitivity and approximately 84% specificity, and in testing the same model reached 80%/75%. In validation, the model predicted progression to ophthalmopathy with approximately 69% sensitivity and 72% to 75% specificity, a median of roughly seven months before onset. TCR V-J signatures able to tell the groups apart were searched for in a discovery cohort of 100 patients, of whom roughly 42 had Graves' ophthalmopathy and about 60 had stable Graves' hyperthyroidism. An independent validation cohort of under 20 hyperthyroidism patients and 15 or so patients who later progressed to ophthalmopathy tested prospective prediction of ophthalmopathy. The 100 discovery patients were randomly split 7:3 into training and test sets. In addition, the study compared T-cell repertoires in thyroid tissue and in blood from about six Graves' hyperthyroidism patients. After blood sampling, hyperthyroidism patients were treated with methimazole at a starting dose of 30 mg daily, and ophthalmopathy patients were treated with high-dose intravenous methylprednisolone. Libraries were constructed in a second round of multiplex PCR, after which size selection and purification were carried out. Sequencing of the libraries was done on an Illumina HiSeq2000 using paired-end 100 bp reads. SOAPnuke was used to process the raw data, with reads discarded if the reads contained adapters or uncalled bases, had a mean Phred below 15, or lacked an exact constant-primer or identifier match. COPE v1.2.5 was used to merge the high-quality paired reads, and each unique nucleotide sequence was defined as a clonotype. MiTCR v1.1 was used to align the clonotypes against IMGT TRBV, TRBD and TRBJ reference segments. The analysis included only V-J combinations with a frequency above 0.0001, which together covered 99.2% of the repertoires. A TCS score was defined as the ratio between F50 (clonal expansion) and ExV (chaos), using BLOSUM62-based TCRdist between CDR3 peptides within each V-J. Welch's t-statistics and random forest reduced around 510 V-J features to roughly 13, which were used in a naive Bayes classifier (R e1071). Sample size was not statistically predetermined, and investigators were not blinded to group allocation. TCR Vbeta CDR3 sequencing of some 140 peripheral blood samples (over 40 ophthalmopathy, under 80 hyperthyroidism and approximately 17 progressor patients) is reported in the paper.

Recombination connected TRBV20-1 to TRBJ2-7, and 10 bases in between align with TRBD2. This clonotype originated in a woman between 18 and 29 years old with Graves disease. Donor details come from another sample of the same person, matched by shared clones. Sequencing used peripheral blood mononuclear cells (PBMCs), obtained at new diagnosis, from a patient treated with antithyroid drugs. The CDR3 reads CSAPGPSGGGYEQYF. The sequence in DNA is TGCAGTGCCCCCGGTCCTAGCGGGGGTGGCTACGAGCAGTACTTC.